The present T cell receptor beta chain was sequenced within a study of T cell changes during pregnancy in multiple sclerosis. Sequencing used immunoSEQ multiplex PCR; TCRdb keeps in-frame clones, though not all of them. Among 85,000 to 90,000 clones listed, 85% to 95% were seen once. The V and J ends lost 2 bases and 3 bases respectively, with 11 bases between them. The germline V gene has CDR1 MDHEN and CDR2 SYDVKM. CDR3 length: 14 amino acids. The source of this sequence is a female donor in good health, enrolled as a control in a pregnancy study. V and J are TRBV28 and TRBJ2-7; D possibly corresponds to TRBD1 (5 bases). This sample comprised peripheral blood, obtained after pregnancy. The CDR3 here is CASSLGTGHYEQYF. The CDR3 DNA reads TGTGCCAGCAGTTTAGGTACAGGACACTACGAGCAGTACTTC.